The sequence of this T cell receptor (beta chain) was determined in a study of technical replicates of blood from several donors. In this sample, this clone turned up once. This CDR3 contains 12 residues. The trim removed 10 bases at V and 7 bases at J, leaving 8 bases unmatched. In germline, CDR1 is SNHLY, CDR2 FYNNEI. Measured with immunoSEQ multiplex PCR; TCRdb has only the in-frame clones, and not every one. This sample has fewer than 100,000 clones; 90% to 97% occur once, and the top ten carry 0.22%. The source of this sequence is a human donor in good health. The sequenced sample consisted of T cells isolated from PBMCs. The chain joins TRBV2 to TRBJ1-1; 8 nucleotides line up with TRBD1. The CDR3 sequence is CATKPDRGEAFF. The DNA of the CDR3 is TGTGCCACCAAGCCTGACAGGGGTGAAGCTTTCTTT.